This T cell receptor (beta chain) stems from a study of a mutant IDH1 vaccine in newly diagnosed glioma. Turning to the study itself: Earlier therapy was either radiotherapy, temozolomide, or both, and most got both. Study results and caveats: Among patients, nearly 95% showed immune responses induced by the vaccine.

Time point given: week 5, during vaccination. Doses consisted of 300 ug of mutant IDH1 20-mer peptide each, paired with topical imiquimod. New WHO grade 3 or 4 astrocytomas that were IDH1-mutant and ATRX-lost occurred in the donors. The table came from immunoSEQ multiplex PCR; TCRdb's copy has only in-frame clones and leaves some out. Here the sample spans 37,000 or so clones, about 80% being singletons. A few counts support this clone. The antigen is undetermined. The V end was cut by 5 bases, the J end by 7 bases, with 9 bases between. CDR1 and CDR2 (germline): SGHVS, FQNEAQ. This CDR3 is 13 amino acids long.

This chain connects TRBV7-8 to TRBJ1-6, with D hard to call. Sequenced material: PBMCs, taken from a glioma patient whose treatment included an IDH1 peptide vaccine. This TCR was recovered from a young man with glioma. The CDR3 DNA follows: TGTGCCAGCAGCCGGGCGGGAAATTCACCCCTCCACTTT. It translates to CASSRAGNSPLHF.